This TCR beta chain was retrieved from a study of T cells after yellow fever vaccination. Germline V gives CDR1 MNHEY, CDR2 SVGEGT. With 5 bases removed from V and 0 bases from J, the gap between germline ends came to 7 bases. CDR3 length: 13 residues. This clonotype was seen at least ten times. TCRdb redid the calling of the 5' RACE reads with MiXCR, one entry per CDR3 protein. The sample holds 300,000 to 400,000 distinct CDR3 sequences; about 4% are singletons and the top ten take more than 20%. This TCR was sampled from a man between 18 and 35 years old who received the YFV17D yellow fever vaccine. The chain combines TRBV6-2 or TRBV6-3 with TRBJ1-2, with D unresolved. This specimen was PBMCs, taken 5 days after the yellow fever booster vaccination. The CDR3 DNA reads as TGTGCCAGCAGTAACGGACCTAACTATGGCTACACCTTC. Encoded protein: CASSNGPNYGYTF.